These 26 T cell receptor beta chains share one sample of origin, sequenced in a study of cytomegalovirus exposure and HLA in healthy donors. The PCR employed 60 Vbeta primers together with 13 Jbeta primers. Data came from immunoSEQ multiplex PCR; TCRdb stores just in-frame clones and leaves some out. The table includes about 140,000 clones, about 66% detected once. The sequencing sample was made of PBMCs. The receptor source for this set is a male donor in good health and CMV-seronegative.

The chain employs TRBV7-2 and TRBJ1-3, with D unresolved. Trimming took 0 bases from V and 8 from J, leaving 11 bases between them. Germline CDR1 and CDR2: SGHTA and FQGNSA. This CDR3 contains 14 residues. CDR3 amino acids: CASSLASGSHTIYF. CDR3 sequence (DNA): TGTGCCAGCAGCTTAGCATCGGGGAGTCACACCATATATTTT.

The table lists this clone with a few counts. The CDR3 loop reads CASSYVPGFGYTF. Here the CDR3 DNA reads TGTGCCAGCAGTTACGTCCCCGGGTTTGGCTACACCTTC. V gene TRBV6-5 combines with J gene TRBJ1-2, with unresolved D. Between the trimmed V and J ends, which lost 2 bases and 7 bases, there was a span of 11 bases. CDR1 and CDR2 (germline): MNHEY, SVGAGI. The CDR3 is 13 amino acids.

The V gene is TRBV7-6, the J gene TRBJ2-2; D uncertain. The V gene's germline CDR1 is SGHVS and CDR2 FNYEAQ. The CDR3 has 13 residues. V lost 10 bases to trimming and J lost 1 base, with 10 bases between them. The CDR3 region has the DNA TGTGCCACCCGTCCAGGGAACACCGGGGAGCTGTTTTTT. This encodes CATRPGNTGELFF. The complete variable domain, with remaining parts taken from reference TRBV7-6 and TRBJ2-2, reads GAGVSQSPRYKVTKRGQDVALRCDPISGHVSLYWYRQALGQGPEFLTYFNYEAQQDKSGLPNDRFSAERPEGSISTLTIQRTEQRDSAMYRCATRPGNTGELFFGEGSRLTVL.

The chain has TRBV29-1 and TRBJ2-5; 8 bases map to TRBD2. The V gene's germline CDR1 is SQVTM and CDR2 ANQGSEA. The junction had 7 bases not matched to a gene; V was cut back by 3 bases and J by 4 bases. The CDR3 consists of 14 residues. CDR3 nucleotide sequence: TGCAGCGTTGATATGCGGGGGGCGGGAGAGACCCAGTACTTC. Its translation is CSVDMRGAGETQYF.

The chain carries TRBV2 and TRBJ2-4; maybe TRBD1 (6 bases). CDR3 length equals 13 residues. Trimming cost V 3 bases and J 9 bases, with 12 bases left between them. Germline loops: CDR1 SNHLY, CDR2 FYNNEI. Written as DNA, the CDR3 is TGTGCCAGCAGTGAGAGGCAGGGGCGCATTCAGTACTTC. This codes for CASSERQGRIQYF. The whole variable domain, filled in from reference TRBV2 and TRBJ2-4, reads EPEVTQTPSHQVTQMGQEVILRCVPISNHLYFYWYRQILGQKVEFLVSFYNNEISEKSEIFDDQFSVERPDGSNFTLKIRSTKLEDSAMYFCASSERQGRIQYFGAGTRLSVL.

The rearrangement uses TRBV30 and TRBJ1-5; D might be TRBD1 (5 bases). Trimming shortened V by 2 bases and J by 4 bases, and 18 bases separated the two germline ends. Germline V lookup: CDR1 GTSNPN, CDR2 SVGIG (reference sequence). The CDR3 totals 16 residues. CDR3 in amino acids: CAWSRGTPGGNQPQHF. CDR3 DNA sequence: TGTGCCTGGAGTCGAGGGACGCCAGGAGGGAATCAGCCCCAGCATTTT.

This clone was seen a handful of times. The J gene is TRBJ1-2, the V gene TRBV6-5; D is possibly TRBD1 (5 bases). The germline gives CDR1 MNHEY, CDR2 SVGAGI. V lost 2 bases and J lost 4, with 8 bases in between. The CDR3 has 13 residues. In nucleotides, the CDR3 is TGTGCCAGCAGTTACCAGGGAAGCTATGGCTACACCTTC. Translated, it gives CASSYQGSYGYTF.

This clone was counted between two and nine times. The gene calls are TRBV5-1 and TRBJ2-7; D is unclear. Germline V CDR1 and CDR2: SGHRS, YFSETQ. V was trimmed by 5 bases and J by 6 bases, leaving 21 bases between them. The CDR3 runs 15 residues. CDR3: CASRRPGSRMGEQYF. CDR3 sequence (DNA): TGCGCCAGCAGACGGCCAGGAAGCCGGATGGGCGAGCAGTACTTC.

This chain uses TRBV9 with TRBJ2-6; D is unresolved. Germline V CDR1 and CDR2: SGDLS, YYNGEE. Trimming took off 6 bases at V and 1 base at J, with 5 bases between the two ends. This CDR3 spans 13 amino acids. The CDR3 DNA follows: TGTGCCAGCACTTCTTCTGGGGCCAACGTCCTGACTTTC. As protein: CASTSSGANVLTF.

The sample holds a few counts of this clone. The rearrangement uses TRBV5-4 and TRBJ1-3; TRBD1 matches 11 bases. The junction had 2 bases not matched to a gene; V was cut back by 3 bases and J by 0 bases. From germline, CDR1 is SGHNT and CDR2 YYREEE (reference sequence). The CDR3 is 16 residues long. The CDR3 nucleotides are TGTGCCAGCAGCTCCGGGACAGGGGGCTCTGGAAACACCATATATTTT. The encoded protein is CASSSGTGGSGNTIYF.

This clone was seen only a few times. V usage is TRBV7-2 and J usage is TRBJ1-2; TRBD1 agrees at 9 bases. Germline values: CDR1 SGHTA, CDR2 FQGNSA. This CDR3 has 17 residues. Losses at the gene ends were 7 bases for V and 3 bases for J; bases not matched to a gene: 15. CDR3 region: CASNYEARQGGYYGYTF. The CDR3 coding sequence is TGTGCCAGCAACTATGAAGCCCGACAGGGGGGTTACTATGGCTACACCTTC.

The table lists this clone with a few counts. J is TRBJ1-2 and V is TRBV6-5; D is undetermined. V was pared by 2 bases and J by 4 bases, with 8 bases between. This CDR3 region has 13 residues. CDR1 is MNHEY, CDR2 SVGAGI, per germline. CDR3 protein: CASSYEERYGYTF. CDR3 DNA: TGTGCCAGCAGTTACGAGGAACGCTATGGCTACACCTTC.

The rearrangement links TRBV7-2 to TRBJ2-3; 7 nucleotides match TRBD1. CDR1 and CDR2 (germline): SGHTA, FQGNSA. V lost 2 bases to trimming and J lost 1 base; unmatched junction nucleotides: 6. The CDR3 extends over 16 amino acids. DNA of the CDR3: TGTGCCAGCAGCTTACTAGGGGGCGCAGGCACAGATACGCAGTATTTT. It specifies CASSLLGGAGTDTQYF.

The gene calls are TRBV7-9 and TRBJ2-1; TRBD2 agrees at 12 bases. The V segment lost 4 bases and the J segment 6 bases; nucleotides outside the gene matches: 10. There are 17 residues in the CDR3. Germline CDR1 reads SEHNR; CDR2 reads FQNEAQ (reference sequence). In DNA form, the CDR3 reads TGTGCCAGCAGCTCTTCGTTTGTACTAGCGGGGGGCAATGAGCAGTTCTTC. Translation: CASSSSFVLAGGNEQFF.

CDR3 coding DNA: TGTGCCAGCAGGCCGGCGGGCTATAATTCACCCCTCCACTTT. Protein: CASRPAGYNSPLHF. The genes are TRBV6-5 and TRBJ1-6; D not certain. There are 14 residues in the CDR3. Germline CDR1 reads MNHEY; CDR2 reads SVGAGI. V was clipped by 6 bases and J by 3 bases, with 9 bases between them.

This chain joins TRBV15 and TRBJ2-5, with a tentative D call TRBD1 (6 bases). CDR1 and CDR2 (germline): LNHNV, YYDKDF (reference sequence). The length of the CDR3 is 18 residues. Trimming stripped 0 bases from V and 5 bases from J, with 22 bases between. CDR3 sequence reads: CATSRDSVRGPSGETQYF. The CDR3 nucleotides read TGTGCCACCAGCAGAGACTCCGTCAGGGGTCCTTCGGGGGAGACCCAGTACTTC.

This CDR3 is CASSLVPGGPGELFF. The CDR3 bases are TGTGCCAGCAGCTTAGTGCCCGGGGGACCCGGGGAGCTGTTTTTT. The chain couples TRBV7-2 to TRBJ2-2; maybe TRBD2 (6 bases). The CDR3 is made up of 15 amino acids. V shed 1 base and J shed 6 bases, with 12 bases lying between them. CDR1 is SGHTA, CDR2 FQGNSA, per germline.

The count of this clone is one. This chain uses TRBV10-3 with TRBJ1-3, with a possible D match to TRBD1 (5 bases). Trimming took off 8 bases at V and 0 bases at J, with 14 bases between the two ends. This CDR3 is built from 15 residues. The germline CDR1 and CDR2 sequences are ENHRY and SYGVKD. The CDR3 DNA sequence: TGTGCCATCGCCGCTATGGGGGGCTCTGGAAACACCATATATTTT. This encodes CAIAAMGGSGNTIYF.

The gene calls are TRBV29-1 and TRBJ2-7; 10 bases line up with TRBD1. The J segment lost 0 bases and the V segment lost 4 bases, leaving 15 bases of the junction unmatched. Germline CDR1 SQVTM, CDR2 ANQGSEA. The CDR3 covers 18 residues. The chain's CDR3 is CSVADLRTGGKNSYEQYF. The DNA of the CDR3 is TGCAGCGTTGCTGACCTTCGGACAGGGGGGAAGAACTCCTACGAGCAGTACTTC.

The chain employs TRBV20-1 and TRBJ1-4; D gene uncertain. With 3 bases removed from V and 7 bases from J, the gap between germline ends came to 6 bases. The CDR3 is 11 amino acids. Germline-derived CDR1 and CDR2 are DFQATT and SNEGSKA (reference sequence). CDR3 residues: CSASVFEKLFF. The DNA of the CDR3 is TGCAGTGCTAGTGTCTTTGAAAAACTGTTTTTT.

The gene calls are TRBV12-5 and TRBJ1-1; D might be TRBD1 (5 bases). V lost 4 bases and J 3 bases, leaving 18 bases between the germline ends. From germline, CDR1 is LGHNT and CDR2 FRNRAP. This CDR3 is built from 16 residues. The CDR3 bases are TGTGCTAGTGGTTCAGGTAGCGGGGGTCTAGACACTGAAGCTTTCTTT. Amino acid sequence: CASGSGSGGLDTEAFF.

This chain connects TRBV6-5 to TRBJ1-2; 7 bases line up with TRBD1. The CDR3 spans 15 residues. CDR1 and CDR2 from the germline V gene are MNHEY and SVGAGI. With V trimmed by 6 bases and J by 5 bases, 12 bases remained unmatched. CDR3 nucleotides: TGTGCCAGCAGGGGGTGGGGGACAGACGATTATGGCTACACCTTC. This gives the protein CASRGWGTDDYGYTF.

This clone was counted between two and nine times. The chain employs TRBV6-5 and TRBJ2-2, with 11 nucleotides matching TRBD2. This CDR3 contains 14 residues. V shed 6 bases and J 13 bases; nucleotides not matched to a gene: 10. Per the germline V gene, CDR1 is MNHEY and CDR2 is SVGAGI. CDR3 coding DNA: TGTGCCAGCAGCCCCACCCCGGGACTAGCGGTGCTGTTTTTT. It codes for CASSPTPGLAVLFF.

J is TRBJ2-5 and V is TRBV4-3; D remains unclear. The DNA end is more similar to TRBJ2-7, so the J call may be wrong. This CDR3 is built from 14 residues. Germline loops: CDR1 LGHNA, CDR2 YSLEER. The CDR3 DNA reads as TGCGCCAGCAGCCTTACTATGAGCTCCTACGAGCAGTACTTC. Translation gives CASSLTMSSYEQYF.

The V gene is TRBV9, the J gene TRBJ1-3, with D perhaps matching TRBD1 (6 bases). Germline V CDR1 and CDR2: SGDLS, YYNGEE. The CDR3 spans 16 residues. The germline V and J ends were trimmed by 4 bases and 0 bases, with 14 bases remaining between them. CDR3 nucleotide sequence: TGTGCCAGCAGCCAACGATTAGGGGGCTCTGGAAACACCATATATTTT. It codes for CASSQRLGGSGNTIYF.

This clone was detected only a few times. The chain joins TRBV4-2 to TRBJ2-1; 8 nucleotides match TRBD1. This CDR3 has 15 amino acids. CDR1 and CDR2 (germline): LGHNA, YNFKEQ. V lost 5 bases to trimming and J lost 13 bases; unmatched junction nucleotides: 16. In DNA form, the CDR3 reads TGTGCCAGCAGCGAGTTTTCGACAGGGGATGGAGGACAGTTCTTC. It codes for CASSEFSTGDGGQFF.